The rows below give T cell receptor beta chains drawn from one sample of a study of blood T cell repertoires in COVID-19. Repertoires were generated with immunoSEQ multiplex PCR, while TCRdb's copy carries only in-frame clones and drops some. The repertoire has fewer than 150,000 clones, 82% of them found once; the top ten carry less than 4.5%. The sequenced material came from peripheral blood. The receptors derive from a woman of 80 years or more with acute or convalescent COVID-19. The CDR3 runs from the conserved cysteine through the conserved F or W. D genes are given only for firm matches. Some rows have no size entry. The others give once, few or many, or a class for an expanded clone.

J gene | V gene | clone size | D gene | CDR3 protein | CDR3 DNA
TRBJ1-2 | TRBV7-9 | NA | NA | CASSLVEGTRF | TGTGCCAGCAGCTTAGTTGAGGGGACTCGCTTC
TRBJ1-5 | TRBV30 | NA | NA | CAWSRDNYQPQHF | TGTGCCTGGAGTCGGGACAACTATCAGCCCCAGCATTTT
TRBJ1-1 | TRBV18 | NA | TRBD1 | CASSLDREVQWNTEAFF | TGTGCCAGCTCGCTGGACAGGGAGGTCCAATGGAACACTGAAGCTTTCTTT
TRBJ2-7 | TRBV27 | NA | NA | CASSGPYEQYF | TGTGCCAGCAGTGGCCCCTACGAGCAGTACTTC
TRBJ1-3 | TRBV21-1 | NA | NA | CASSRNGRRQASSGNTIYF | TGTGCCAGCAGCCGCAATGGCCGTAGACAGGCGAGCTCTGGAAACACCATATATTTT
TRBJ1-6 | TRBV9 | few | NA | CASSVDYSSYNSPLHF | TGTGCCAGCAGCGTAGATTACAGCTCCTATAATTCACCCCTCCACTTT
TRBJ2-1 | TRBV19 | NA | TRBD2 | CASGGASHPYEQFF | TGTGCCAGCGGGGGGGCAAGTCATCCTTATGAGCAGTTCTTC
TRBJ1-6 | TRBV5-1 | few | NA | CASSPGGRAGQNSPLHF | TGCGCCAGCAGCCCTGGAGGACGGGCAGGTCAAAATTCACCCCTCCACTTT
TRBJ2-7 | TRBV5-5 | NA | NA | CASSLAPGREQYF | TGTGCCAGCAGCTTGGCCCCGGGTAGGGAGCAGTACTTC
TRBJ1-3 | TRBV19 | NA | NA | CASRQPRDIGNTIYF | TGTGCCAGTAGGCAACCCCGGGACATCGGAAACACCATATATTTT
TRBJ2-1 | TRBV7-7 | NA | TRBD2 | CASSLASRGLAGPAIDNEQFF | TGTGCCAGCAGCTTAGCGTCGAGAGGACTAGCGGGGCCGGCCATTGACAATGAGCAGTTCTTC
TRBJ2-5 | TRBV2 | NA | NA | CASSQNPQGKRKTQYF | TGTGCCAGCAGCCAAAACCCCCAGGGGAAAAGAAAGACCCAGTACTTC
TRBJ1-2 | TRBV2 | NA | TRBD1 | CASSEVGGQGYHGYTF | TGTGCCAGCAGTGAAGTGGGGGGACAGGGATATCATGGCTACACCTTC
TRBJ2-1 | TRBV4-1 | NA | TRBD2 | CASSPGTSGGGEVF | TGCGCCAGCAGCCCGGGGACTAGCGGGGGGGGAGAGGTCTTC
TRBJ2-1 | TRBV5-1 | NA | TRBD2 | CASSSRLAGGPYNEQFF | TGCGCCAGCAGCTCGAGACTAGCGGGAGGCCCCTACAATGAGCAGTTCTTC
TRBJ1-1 | TRBV28 | NA | NA | CASTGQSVGAFF | TGTGCCAGCACCGGACAGTCGGTAGGGGCTTTCTTT
TRBJ2-5 | TRBV19 | few | TRBD2 | CASSQTSGGGLETQYF | TGTGCCAGTAGCCAGACTAGCGGGGGGGGTTTAGAGACCCAGTACTTC
TRBJ2-7 | TRBV6-1 | NA | TRBD2 | CASSERVAGGLTYEQYF | TGTGCCAGCAGTGAAAGGGTCGCGGGAGGTTTAACCTACGAGCAGTACTTC
TRBJ2-2 | TRBV7-9 | NA | NA | CASSPLSTGELFF | TGTGCCAGCAGCCCGCTGAGCACCGGGGAGCTGTTTTTT
TRBJ2-5 | TRBV9 | NA | TRBD2 | CASSISGSGETQYF | TGTGCCAGCAGCATAAGCGGGAGTGGAGAGACCCAGTACTTC
TRBJ2-7 | TRBV7-9 | NA | TRBD1 | CASSPSWDRPYEQYF | TGTGCCAGCAGCCCTAGCTGGGACAGACCCTACGAGCAGTACTTC
TRBJ1-2 | TRBV15 | few | TRBD1 | CATSSRRQGNDYTF | TGTGCCACCAGCTCTCGGCGACAGGGTAATGACTACACCTTC
TRBJ2-2 | TRBV27 | once | TRBD1 | CASRSGQGFTGELFF | TGTGCCAGCAGGTCGGGACAGGGTTTCACCGGGGAGCTGTTTTTT
TRBJ1-6 | TRBV27 | NA | NA | CASTQALYNSPLHF | TGTGCCAGCACTCAAGCACTGTATAATTCACCCCTCCACTTT
TRBJ2-2 | TRBV6-5 | NA | TRBD2 | CASSGGAGELFF | TGTGCCAGCAGCGGGGGGGCCGGAGAGCTGTTTTTT
TRBJ2-2 | TRBV7-9 | NA | TRBD2 | CASSLTGGAVELFF | TGTGCCAGCAGCCTTACCGGGGGGGCCGTGGAGCTGTTTTTT
TRBJ1-5 | TRBV28 | NA | TRBD1 | CASSLSGGRFQPQHF | TGTGCCAGCAGTTTATCAGGGGGGAGGTTTCAGCCCCAGCATTTT
TRBJ2-7 | TRBV28 | NA | NA | CASGVGLTTDFYEQYF | TGTGCCAGCGGGGTGGGGCTTACTACAGACTTTTACGAGCAGTACTTC
TRBJ2-7 | TRBV2 | NA | TRBD2 | CASSEASGRASEQYF | TGTGCCAGCAGTGAAGCGAGCGGGAGGGCCTCCGAGCAGTACTTC